This T cell receptor (beta chain) was obtained from a study of CD8 T cells in Susac syndrome (dated by TCRdb to the late 2010s). Regarding the study in general: Whether CD8+ T cell activation and differentiation in Susac syndrome was antigen driven was tested using repertoire sequencing. The study compared CD8+ T cell repertoire clonality among about a dozen healthy donors, about 14 Susac syndrome patients and roughly 16 multiple sclerosis patients. What the work shows at the level of the full study, not this receptor alone: The study acknowledged that relatively few individuals were included in the TCR sequencing and HLA analysis.

RNA was extracted with the RNeasy kit and roughly 0.45 to 1 ug was reverse transcribed using random hexamers. The immunoSEQ multiplex PCR assay, which covers 54 Vbeta and 13 Jbeta segments, was used to amplify TCR beta CDR3 regions. PCR amplification bias was corrected using a synthetic template baseline for primer optimization and computational correction. As for the original processing: Reads were annotated to V, D and J genes according to IMGT and were analyzed with immunoSEQ Analyzer, with only productive sequences retained. Clonality was computed as one minus Shannon entropy normalized by log2 of the number of productive unique sequences. For each patient and control, public and private clones were evaluated among the 100 most prevalent clones. Susac-specific clones were defined as absent from healthy and MS cohorts, around 970 published viral clones and other ImmuneACCESS disease sequences. TCRdb reprocessing: public reads trimmed at Q25 with fastp, clones called with MiXCR, in-frame beta chains kept. All rows with the same CDR3 protein become a single entry with the most common DNA and genes. These V and J calls derive from TCRdb rather than the authors' analysis. The sample profile shows some 90,000 distinct CDR3 sequences; 80% to 95% of them were found once. The biggest ten clones account for approximately 0.31% of the sample.

The CDR3 runs 15 residues from the cysteine to the phenylalanine. The kept DNA is CDR3 alone, 45 bases in frame from the first base. V is pared back by 4 bases and J by 0 bases, with 10 bases lying between the germline termini. Based on the germline V gene, the CDR1 and CDR2 sequences are SGDLS and YYNGEE. This clonotype was seen a single time. Its antigen remains unidentified. Base-call qualities are not available, and no considerably larger clone is one nucleotide away. Resting on one read, the evidence is weak. Peripheral blood CD8+ and CD4+ T cells from healthy donors, Susac syndrome patients and multiple sclerosis patients were profiled by high-throughput TCR beta sequencing. The healthy donors served as controls matched for age and sex. Bulk CD8+ and CD4+ T cells were purified by magnetic negative isolation, while CD8+ TEMRA cells were enriched using FACS. Blood was drawn into EDTA tubes, processed within 24 hours, and PBMCs were isolated by density gradient centrifugation. PBMCs intended for TCR sequencing were cryopreserved in liquid nitrogen and were subsequently thawed in a 37 degrees C water bath. Purity of sorted or isolated CD4+, CD8+ and CD8+ TEMRA cells was at least 90%.

The TCR comes from a human donor in good health. Sequenced: CD8+ T cells from PBMCs. In this chain, TRBV9 is recombined with TRBJ1-4, with a weak D call of TRBD1 (5 bases match). The CDR3 region: CASSPEGTTNEKLFF. In nucleotides, the sequence is TGTGCCAGCAGCCCGGAGGGGACAACTAATGAAAAACTGTTTTTT.